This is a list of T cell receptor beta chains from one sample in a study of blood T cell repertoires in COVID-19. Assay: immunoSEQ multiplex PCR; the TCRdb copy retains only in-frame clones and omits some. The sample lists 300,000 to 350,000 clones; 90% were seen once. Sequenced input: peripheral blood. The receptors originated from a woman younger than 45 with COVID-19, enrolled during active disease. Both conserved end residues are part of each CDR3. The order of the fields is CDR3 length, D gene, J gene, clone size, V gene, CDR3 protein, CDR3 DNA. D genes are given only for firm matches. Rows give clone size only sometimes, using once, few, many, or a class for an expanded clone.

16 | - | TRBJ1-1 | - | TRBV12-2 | CASRPVNRVMDTEAFF | TGTGCAAGTCGACCAGTAAACAGGGTTATGGACACTGAAGCTTTCTTT
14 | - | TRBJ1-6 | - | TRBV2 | CASSVQGSDSPLHF | TGTGCCAGCAGTGTACAGGGATCTGACTCACCCCTCCACTTT
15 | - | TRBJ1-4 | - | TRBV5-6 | CASSSVGSTNEKLFF | TGTGCCAGCAGCTCAGTCGGGTCAACTAATGAAAAACTGTTTTTT
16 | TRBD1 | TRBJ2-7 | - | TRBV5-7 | CASSPGDRFLSYEQYF | TGTGCCAGCAGCCCCGGGGACAGGTTCCTCTCCTACGAGCAGTACTTC
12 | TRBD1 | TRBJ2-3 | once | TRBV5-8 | CASSGGQGTQYF | TGTGCCAGCAGCGGAGGACAGGGAACGCAGTATTTT
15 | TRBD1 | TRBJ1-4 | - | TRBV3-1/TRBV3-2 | CASSQTGQGGEKLFF | TGTGCCAGCAGCCAAACGGGACAGGGCGGCGAAAAACTGTTTTTT
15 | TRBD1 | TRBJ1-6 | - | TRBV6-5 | CASSTDRVQNSPLHF | TGTGCCAGCAGTACAGACAGGGTACAAAATTCACCCCTCCACTTT
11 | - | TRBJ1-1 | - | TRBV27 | CASSLEGEAFF | TGTGCCAGCAGTTTGGAGGGTGAAGCTTTCTTT
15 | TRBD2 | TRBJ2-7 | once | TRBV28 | CASSLPLAGNYEQYF | TGTGCCAGCAGTTTACCCCTAGCGGGGAACTACGAGCAGTACTTC
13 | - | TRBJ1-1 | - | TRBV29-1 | CSVAGLLNTEAFF | TGCAGCGTGGCGGGACTACTGAACACTGAAGCTTTCTTT
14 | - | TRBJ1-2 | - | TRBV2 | CASSGSTGSGGYTF | TGTGCCAGCAGCGGTTCGACGGGATCGGGCGGCTACACCTTC
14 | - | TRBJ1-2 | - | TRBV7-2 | CASNPVTTDYGYTF | TGTGCCAGCAACCCCGTGACGACAGACTATGGCTACACCTTC
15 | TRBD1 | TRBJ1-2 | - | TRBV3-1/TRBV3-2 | CASSQDTLTGNGYTF | TGTGCCAGCAGCCAAGATACCCTGACAGGGAATGGCTACACCTTC
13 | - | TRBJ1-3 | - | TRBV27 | CASSPRGGYTIYF | TGTGCCAGCAGCCCCCGCGGGGGATACACCATATATTTT
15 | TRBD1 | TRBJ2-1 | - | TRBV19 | CASSIMGQGWDEQFF | TGTGCCAGTAGTATAATGGGACAGGGCTGGGATGAGCAGTTCTTC
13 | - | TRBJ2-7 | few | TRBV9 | CASSLSPTHEQYF | TGTGCCAGCAGCCTTAGCCCCACCCACGAGCAGTACTTC
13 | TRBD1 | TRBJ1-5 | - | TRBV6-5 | CASRGQGSEPQHF | TGTGCCAGCAGGGGACAGGGTTCGGAGCCCCAGCATTTT
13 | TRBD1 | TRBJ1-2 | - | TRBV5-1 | CASSGGQGDGYTF | TGCGCCAGCAGCGGGGGACAGGGAGATGGCTACACCTTC
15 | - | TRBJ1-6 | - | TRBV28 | CASSSPDTYNSPLHF | TGTGCCAGCAGCTCCCCGGACACTTATAATTCACCCCTCCACTTT
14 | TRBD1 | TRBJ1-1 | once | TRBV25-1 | CASSDTGVNTEAFF | TGTGCCAGCAGTGACACAGGGGTTAACACTGAAGCTTTCTTT
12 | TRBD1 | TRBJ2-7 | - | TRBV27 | CASSYRGNEQYF | TGTGCCAGCAGTTACAGGGGAAACGAGCAGTACTTC
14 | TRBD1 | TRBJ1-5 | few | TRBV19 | CASSVGQGDQPQHF | TGTGCCAGTAGTGTAGGACAGGGCGATCAGCCCCAGCATTTT
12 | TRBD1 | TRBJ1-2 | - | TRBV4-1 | CASSQGTGVTTF | TGCGCCAGCAGCCAAGGGACAGGGGTTACCACCTTC
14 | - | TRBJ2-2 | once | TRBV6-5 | CASSFTEYTGELFF | TGTGCCAGCAGTTTCACGGAGTACACCGGGGAGCTGTTTTTT
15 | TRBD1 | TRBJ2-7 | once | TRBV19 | CASSTRQGLTYEQYF | TGTGCCAGTAGTACCCGACAGGGGTTGACCTACGAGCAGTACTTC
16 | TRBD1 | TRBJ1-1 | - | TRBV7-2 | CASSLEGRGHGTEAFF | TGTGCCAGCAGCTTAGAGGGCAGGGGGCACGGCACTGAAGCTTTCTTT